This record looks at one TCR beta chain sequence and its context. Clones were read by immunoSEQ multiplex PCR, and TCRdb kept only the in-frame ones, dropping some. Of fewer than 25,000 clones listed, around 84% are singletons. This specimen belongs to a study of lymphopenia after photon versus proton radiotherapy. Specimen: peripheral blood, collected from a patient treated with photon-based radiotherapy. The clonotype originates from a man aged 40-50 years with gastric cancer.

The CDR3 nucleotides are TGTGCCAGCAGCCAATCCGGGGCCCCGTCACCCCTCCACTTT. It specifies CASSQSGAPSPLHF. The V call is TRBV16, the J call TRBJ1-6, with D maybe TRBD1 (5 bases). CDR1 is KGHSY and CDR2 is FQNENV in the germline V gene. This CDR3 is 14 amino acids long. The V and J ends lost 0 bases and 10 bases respectively, with 10 bases between them.